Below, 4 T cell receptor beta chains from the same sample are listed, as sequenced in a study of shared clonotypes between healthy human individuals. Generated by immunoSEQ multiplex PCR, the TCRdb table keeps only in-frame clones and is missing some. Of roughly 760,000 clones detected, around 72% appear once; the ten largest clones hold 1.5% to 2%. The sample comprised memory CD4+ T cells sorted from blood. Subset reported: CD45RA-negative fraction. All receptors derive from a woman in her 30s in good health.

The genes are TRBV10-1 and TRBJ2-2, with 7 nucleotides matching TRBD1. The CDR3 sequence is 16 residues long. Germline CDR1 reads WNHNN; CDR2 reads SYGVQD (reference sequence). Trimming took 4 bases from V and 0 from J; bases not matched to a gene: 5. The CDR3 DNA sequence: TGCGCCAGCAGTGCTAGGACAGGCGCGAACACCGGGGAGCTGTTTTTT. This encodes CASSARTGANTGELFF.

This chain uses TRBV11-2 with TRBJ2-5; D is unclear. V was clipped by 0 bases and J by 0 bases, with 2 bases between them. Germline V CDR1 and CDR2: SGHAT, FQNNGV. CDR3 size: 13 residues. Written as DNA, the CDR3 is TGTGCCAGCAGCTTAGACAACCAAGAGACCCAGTACTTC. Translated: CASSLDNQETQYF.

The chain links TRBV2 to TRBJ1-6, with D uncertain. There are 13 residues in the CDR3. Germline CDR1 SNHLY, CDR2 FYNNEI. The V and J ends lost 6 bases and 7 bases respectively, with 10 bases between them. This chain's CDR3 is CASREVENSPLHF. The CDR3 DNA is TGTGCCAGCAGGGAGGTTGAGAATTCACCCCTCCACTTT.

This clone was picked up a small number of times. The CDR3 sequence is CASSLGGQVGEQYF. CDR3 DNA sequence: TGTGCCAGCAGCTTAGGGGGACAGGTAGGCGAGCAGTACTTC. V gene TRBV7-9 combines with J gene TRBJ2-7; 8 nucleotides agree with TRBD1. Germline CDR1 and CDR2: SEHNR and FQNEAQ (reference sequence). This CDR3 is 14 amino acids long. V was clipped by 1 base and J by 6 bases; unmatched bases: 5.